These T cell receptor beta chains were read from a single sample in a study of coeliac disease. The table came from immunoSEQ multiplex PCR; TCRdb's copy has only in-frame clones and leaves some out. The sample lists fewer than 5,500 clones, 54% occurring once. The sequenced sample consisted of intraepithelial lymphocytes from the gut. Every receptor here comes from a woman aged 25 to 39 with active celiac disease. Both conserved end residues are part of each CDR3. A D gene is named only where the DNA matches it firmly. Size is stated for part of the rows, as once, few or many counts, or as a class when the clone is expanded.

size	length	D	V	J	CDR3	DNA
.	14	TRBD1	TRBV2	TRBJ2-4	CASKRDGQGNIQYF	TGTGCCAGTAAACGTGACGGACAGGGAAACATTCAGTACTTC
.	15	.	TRBV5-1	TRBJ1-5	CASSSFVGGRQPQHF	TGCGCCAGCAGCTCCTTTGTGGGGGGGCGGCAGCCCCAGCATTTT
.	15	TRBD1	TRBV2	TRBJ1-1	CASSEQGAMNTEAFF	TGTGCCAGCAGTGAACAGGGGGCAATGAACACTGAAGCTTTCTTT
.	14	.	TRBV7-2	TRBJ2-1	CASSPSSRYNEQFF	TGTGCCAGCAGTCCTTCCTCCCGCTACAATGAGCAGTTCTTC
large	11	.	TRBV4-1	TRBJ2-7	CASRSGYEQYF	TGCGCCAGCCGTAGCGGCTACGAGCAGTACTTC
.	17	.	TRBV9	TRBJ2-6	CASSPGTLVSGANVLTF	TGTGCCAGCAGCCCAGGGACTCTGGTCTCTGGGGCCAACGTCCTGACTTTC
.	15	TRBD1	TRBV5-1	TRBJ2-7	CASSDGTGGFYEQYF	TGCGCCAGCAGCGACGGGACAGGTGGTTTTTACGAGCAGTACTTC
few	14	TRBD1	TRBV2	TRBJ1-5	CASDRVGGDQPQHF	TGTGCCAGCGACAGGGTGGGGGGAGATCAGCCCCAGCATTTT
.	15	TRBD1	TRBV7-2	TRBJ2-1	CASRKMTGGFYEQFF	TGTGCCAGCAGGAAGATGACAGGGGGCTTCTACGAGCAGTTCTTC
.	18	.	TRBV28	TRBJ2-1	CASKIRGSGITEYNEQFF	TGTGCCAGCAAAATAAGGGGCTCCGGAATTACGGAATACAATGAGCAGTTCTTC
.	18	.	TRBV5-1	TRBJ2-2	CASSSNPPGQGYTGELFF	TGCGCCAGCAGCTCCAACCCCCCAGGGCAGGGTTACACCGGGGAGCTGTTTTTT
.	14	TRBD1	TRBV30	TRBJ2-7	CAWRDLDRPYEQYF	TGTGCCTGGAGGGATCTGGACAGGCCCTACGAGCAGTACTTC
.	14	.	TRBV28	TRBJ2-7	CASSFPNRVYEQYF	TGTGCCAGCAGTTTTCCGAACAGGGTCTACGAGCAGTACTTC
.	14	.	TRBV6-5	TRBJ1-6	CASSYDRLISPLHF	TGTGCCAGCAGTTACGACAGGCTCATTTCACCCCTCCACTTT
.	15	TRBD2	TRBV6-1	TRBJ2-5	CASSGLAGGQETQYF	TGTGCCAGCAGTGGACTAGCGGGGGGCCAAGAGACCCAGTACTTC
.	14	.	TRBV6-6	TRBJ2-2	CASSYGRDPGELFF	TGTGCCAGCAGTTACGGGCGGGATCCCGGGGAGCTGTTTTTT
.	13	TRBD1	TRBV19	TRBJ1-1	CASSVQQGAGAFF	TGTGCCAGTAGTGTACAACAGGGGGCAGGAGCTTTCTTT
once	16	TRBD1	TRBV23-1	TRBJ1-5	CASSQPTGQIFPPQHF	TGCGCCAGCAGTCAGCCCACGGGACAGATTTTTCCGCCCCAGCATTTT
few	14	.	TRBV6-1	TRBJ1-6	CASSEVYRNSPLHF	TGTGCCAGCAGTGAAGTGTATCGGAATTCACCCCTCCACTTT
.	12	.	TRBV7-8	TRBJ2-7	CASSPGTSEQYF	TGTGCCAGCAGCCCCGGGACATCCGAGCAGTACTTC
.	16	TRBD1	TRBV6-6	TRBJ2-1	CASSRPRTGGYNEQFF	TGTGCCAGCAGCCGACCTAGGACAGGGGGCTACAATGAGCAGTTCTTC
large	16	.	TRBV4-2	TRBJ2-6	CASSQVQTSGANVLTF	TGTGCCAGCAGCCAAGTACAGACCTCTGGGGCCAACGTCCTGACTTTC
once	12	TRBD1	TRBV19	TRBJ1-2	CASRTGQDGYTF	TGTGCCAGTAGGACTGGACAGGATGGCTACACCTTC
.	16	TRBD1	TRBV5-6	TRBJ2-2	CASSLKRQGALGELFF	TGTGCCAGCAGCTTGAAGCGACAGGGGGCCTTAGGGGAGCTGTTTTTT
few	17	TRBD1	TRBV10-3	TRBJ2-5	CAIREGQGAMSKETQYF	TGTGCCATTAGAGAAGGACAGGGGGCGATGTCGAAAGAGACCCAGTACTTC
few	13	.	TRBV27	TRBJ2-7	CASSFATSYEQYF	TGTGCCAGCAGTTTCGCGACATCCTACGAGCAGTACTTC
.	13	TRBD1	TRBV7-9	TRBJ1-2	CASRDGTDYGYTF	TGTGCCAGCAGAGACGGGACAGACTATGGCTACACCTTC
.	13	.	TRBV4-2	TRBJ2-7	CASSQTGLGEQYF	TGTGCCAGCAGCCAGACAGGATTGGGCGAGCAGTACTTC
.	16	TRBD1	TRBV5-1	TRBJ2-3	CASSSDGGTGVNTQYF	TGCGCCAGCAGCTCTGACGGCGGGACAGGGGTGAATACGCAGTATTTT
few	14	TRBD1	TRBV6-5	TRBJ1-2	CASSYSTGLGGYTF	TGTGCCAGCAGTTACTCGACAGGGTTGGGTGGCTACACCTTC
.	13	.	TRBV29-1	TRBJ1-4	CSAGGGINEKLFF	TGCAGCGCCGGGGGGGGTATTAATGAAAAACTGTTTTTT
.	13	TRBD1	TRBV7-9	TRBJ2-1	CASSSTGSNEQFF	TGTGCCAGCAGCTCGACAGGGTCCAATGAGCAGTTCTTC
few	12	.	TRBV4-1	TRBJ2-5	CASSHGRGEQYF	TGCGCCAGCAGCCATGGACGTGGGGAGCAGTACTTC
.	12	TRBD1	TRBV28	TRBJ1-2	CASRTGMEGYTF	TGTGCCAGCAGGACAGGGATGGAAGGCTACACCTTC
.	15	.	TRBV19	TRBJ2-5	CASSINPLAQETQYF	TGTGCCAGTAGTATAAACCCCCTTGCGCAAGAGACCCAGTACTTC
.	13	.	TRBV19	TRBJ2-3	CASRGSGTDTQYF	TGTGCCAGTAGGGGTAGCGGCACAGATACGCAGTATTTT
.	15	TRBD2	TRBV5-1	TRBJ2-5	CASGWGGAGEETQYF	TGCGCCAGCGGATGGGGCGGGGCGGGAGAAGAGACCCAGTACTTC
.	15	.	TRBV7-9	TRBJ2-3	CASSLGRVNTGTQYF	TGTGCCAGCAGCTTGGGCAGGGTCAATACAGGTACGCAGTATTTT
once	16	TRBD2	TRBV27	TRBJ2-2	CASSLYGGGGTGELFF	TGTGCCAGCAGTTTATACGGCGGGGGGGGAACCGGGGAGCTGTTTTTT
.	15	.	TRBV4-1	TRBJ1-1	CASSQPDSLNTEAFF	TGCGCCAGCAGCCAACCGGACTCTCTAAACACTGAAGCTTTCTTT
.	15	TRBD1	TRBV13	TRBJ2-7	CASSSDRGTPYEQYF	TGTGCCAGCAGCTCGGACAGGGGAACCCCGTACGAGCAGTACTTC
.	17	.	TRBV5-4	TRBJ2-2	CASSPGGRGANTGELFF	TGTGCCAGCAGCCCCGGGGGACGGGGGGCCAACACCGGGGAGCTGTTTTTT
.	14	TRBD1	TRBV6-4	TRBJ2-2	CASSRTGAAGELFF	TGTGCCAGCAGCCGGACAGGGGCGGCCGGGGAGCTGTTTTTT
.	13	.	TRBV2	TRBJ1-1	CADRTAMNTEAFF	TGTGCCGACAGGACAGCAATGAACACTGAAGCTTTCTTT
few	16	.	TRBV11-2	TRBJ1-4	CASSFTWGLGNEKLFF	TGTGCCAGCAGCTTCACATGGGGGCTTGGTAATGAAAAACTGTTTTTT
.	15	TRBD1	TRBV9	TRBJ2-1	CASSPGTGGTNEQFF	TGTGCCAGCAGCCCCGGGACAGGGGGCACGAATGAGCAGTTCTTC
.	13	.	TRBV5-5	TRBJ1-1	CASMGGPDTEAFF	TGTGCCAGCATGGGGGGGCCAGACACTGAAGCTTTCTTT
once	14	.	TRBV4-1	TRBJ2-5	CASSHNRAQETQYF	TGTGCCAGCAGCCATAACAGGGCGCAAGAGACCCAGTACTTC
once	12	.	TRBV6-5	TRBJ2-7	CASSPRGGEQYF	TGTGCCAGCAGCCCCAGAGGGGGCGAGCAGTACTTC
large	18	.	TRBV4-1	TRBJ2-2	CASSQDWARAANTGELFF	TGCGCCAGCAGCCAAGATTGGGCCAGGGCGGCGAACACCGGGGAGCTGTTTTTT
once	15	TRBD2	TRBV5-4	TRBJ2-1	CASSESGGTYNEQFF	TGTGCCAGCAGCGAGAGCGGGGGGACTTACAATGAGCAGTTCTTC
.	14	.	TRBV28	TRBJ1-4	CASSFQETNEKLFF	TGTGCCAGCAGTTTCCAGGAAACTAATGAAAAACTGTTTTTT